The 9 T cell receptor beta chains below come from one sample, sequenced in a study of monozygotic twins with cystic fibrosis (dated by TCRdb to about 2021). Libraries came from the immunoSEQ multiplex PCR assay. TCRdb took over this immuneACCESS table, retaining in-frame rearrangements with V and J assigned. Such tables are incomplete; in checked studies, under half of the missing clones stem from an unresolved V gene, and the remainder is unexplained. A total of 30,000 to 35,000 clones appear in this sample, around 66% of them only once. The leading ten clones occupy 0.75% to 0.85% of the sample. The sample comprised blood. The receptors come from a girl aged 10-17 years with cystic fibrosis.

The J gene is TRBJ1-4, the V gene TRBV2; no definite D call. The CDR3 is 15 residues long. Germline values: CDR1 SNHLY, CDR2 FYNNEI. V was trimmed by 2 bases and J by 5 bases, leaving 12 bases between them. The CDR3: CASSETRGTNEKLFF. The DNA for the CDR3 is TGTGCCAGCAGTGAAACCCGGGGAACGAATGAAAAACTGTTTTTT.

The genes are TRBV4-2 and TRBJ2-1; 9 bases are shared with TRBD1. The CDR3 is 16 amino acids. Germline V gene data show CDR1 as LGHNA and CDR2 as YNFKEQ. V shed 4 bases and J 6 bases; nucleotides not matched to a gene: 10. The CDR3 DNA reads TGTGCCAGCAGCCTTTCCCGGACAGGGGATGGCAATGAGCAGTTCTTC. It codes for CASSLSRTGDGNEQFF.

The chain links TRBV6-1 to TRBJ2-7; maybe TRBD1 (5 bases). The ends were cut back, 2 bases at V and 1 base at J, with 6 bases in the middle. The CDR3 has 13 amino acids. CDR1 and CDR2 from the germline V gene are MNHNS and SASEGT. DNA of the CDR3: TGTGCCAGCAGTGAACAGGGATCCTACGAGCAGTACGTC. Encoded protein: CASSEQGSYEQYV.

The rearrangement links TRBV15 to TRBJ2-6; 11 bases map to TRBD1. CDR1 LNHNV and CDR2 YYDKDF come from the germline V gene (reference sequence). The ends lost 11 bases at V and 0 bases at J; junction bases unmatched: 15. This CDR3 comprises 19 residues. CDR3 amino acids: CAPAFLDRGLSSGANVLTF. The CDR3, as DNA: TGTGCCCCAGCGTTCCTGGACAGGGGGCTTAGCTCTGGGGCCAACGTCCTGACTTTC.

The chain has TRBV2 and TRBJ1-2; D remains ambiguous. Germline CDR1 is SNHLY and CDR2 is FYNNEI. This CDR3 region has 12 residues. Trimming stripped 1 base from V and 4 bases from J, with 4 bases between. The CDR3 sequence: CASSEESYGYTF. As DNA, the CDR3 is TGTGCCAGCAGTGAAGAGAGCTATGGCTACACCTTC. Full variable domain (outside the CDR3, taken from reference TRBV2 and TRBJ1-2): EPEVTQTPSHQVTQMGQEVILRCVPISNHLYFYWYRQILGQKVEFLVSFYNNEISEKSEIFDDQFSVERPDGSNFTLKIRSTKLEDSAMYFCASSEESYGYTFGSGTRLTVV.

This clone was counted only a few times. This chain joins TRBV2 and TRBJ2-7; perhaps D is TRBD1 or TRBD2 (5 bases each). CDR3 length equals 15 residues. V gave up 3 bases and J gave up 4 bases, with 16 bases separating them. The germline V gene has CDR1 SNHLY and CDR2 FYNNEI. CDR3 protein: CASSDLGGMRYEQYF. As DNA, the CDR3 is TGTGCCAGCAGTGACCTTGGGGGTATGCGGTACGAGCAGTACTTC.

In its sample, this clone was seen once. This chain links TRBV6-5 with TRBJ2-7; TRBD2 agrees at 9 bases. The ends lost 8 bases at V and 5 bases at J; junction bases unmatched: 13. Germline values: CDR1 MNHEY, CDR2 SVGAGI. The CDR3 is 15 amino acids. CDR3 coding DNA: TGTGCCAGCCAAAGGTGGGCTAGCGGGAATAACGAGCAGTACGTC. It specifies CASQRWASGNNEQYV.

V is TRBV6-1 and J is TRBJ2-1; 11 positions agree with TRBD1. Trimming removed 2 bases from V and 5 bases from J; junction bases left unmatched: 8. CDR1 is MNHNS, CDR2 SASEGT, per germline. The CDR3 loop spans 17 amino acids. The CDR3 reads CASSETGTGGANNEQFF. CDR3 DNA: TGTGCCAGCAGTGAAACCGGGACAGGGGGGGCGAACAATGAGCAGTTCTTC.

The chain links TRBV7-2 to TRBJ2-7; D remains unclear. CDR3 size: 16 residues. The germline CDR1 and CDR2 sequences are SGHTA and FQGNSA. V lost 5 bases to trimming and J lost 1 base, with 18 bases between them. The CDR3 coding sequence is TGTGCCAGCAGCCGGCGCCCGCAGCCACTTTCCTACGAGCAGTACTTC. It translates to CASSRRPQPLSYEQYF.